The 10 T cell receptor beta chains reported below all come from one sample, sequenced in a study of blood T cell repertoires in COVID-19. The protocol was immunoSEQ multiplex PCR, while the TCRdb copy is restricted to in-frame clones and leaves out a portion. The sample holds 130,000 to 150,000 clones, around 79% seen once. Sequencing was done on a sample of peripheral blood. The receptors derive from a man in his fifties or sixties with active or convalescent COVID-19.

This rearrangement joins TRBV18 to TRBJ2-7, with 9 nucleotides matching TRBD1. The CDR3 is 15 residues long. The junction had 8 bases not matched to a gene; V was cut back by 4 bases and J by 4 bases. Germline loops: CDR1 KGHSH, CDR2 LQKENI. CDR3 amino acids: CASSRPGTGIYEQYF. DNA for the CDR3: TGTGCCAGCTCACGACCCGGGACAGGGATTTACGAGCAGTACTTC. The variable domain in full, with the rest retrieved from reference TRBV18 and TRBJ2-7, is NAGVMQNPRHLVRRRGQEARLRCSPMKGHSHVYWYRQLPEEGLKFMVYLQKENIIDESGMPKERFSAEFPKEGPSILRIQQVVRGDSAAYFCASSRPGTGIYEQYFGPGTRLTVT.

This clone was counted a single time. J is TRBJ1-5 and V is TRBV19; D not certain. Trimming took off 3 bases at V and 0 bases at J, with 18 bases between the two ends. Germline CDR1 reads LNHDA; CDR2 reads SQIVND (reference sequence). The CDR3 contains 18 residues. CDR3 in DNA: TGTGCCAGTAGTATCAGAGGGCTCGGAAGCGTTAGCAATCAGCCCCAGCATTTT. It encodes CASSIRGLGSVSNQPQHF.

In DNA, the CDR3 is TGTGCCAGCTCACCACCGCCAGGGGCCATCGAGCAGTACTTC. Its protein product is CASSPPPGAIEQYF. V usage is TRBV18 and J usage is TRBJ2-7, with a possible D match to TRBD1 (6 bases). The V gene's germline CDR1 is KGHSH and CDR2 LQKENI. This CDR3 spans 14 amino acids. V shed 0 bases and J shed 6 bases, with 12 bases lying between them. The full variable domain, completed using reference TRBV18 and TRBJ2-7, is NAGVMQNPRHLVRRRGQEARLRCSPMKGHSHVYWYRQLPEEGLKFMVYLQKENIIDESGMPKERFSAEFPKEGPSILRIQQVVRGDSAAYFCASSPPPGAIEQYFGPGTRLTVT.

The chain is built from TRBV29-1 and TRBJ2-1, with 10 bases identical to TRBD2. The V segment lost 0 bases and the J segment 8 bases; nucleotides outside the gene matches: 7. The CDR3 runs to 15 residues. From germline, CDR1 is SQVTM and CDR2 ANQGSEA. CDR3 sequence (DNA): TGCAGCGTTGAAGATCGGGATAGCGGGAGGTATGAGCAGTTCTTC. Translating gives CSVEDRDSGRYEQFF.

The rearrangement uses TRBV6-5 and TRBJ1-3; 7 bases are shared with TRBD1. The CDR3 loop spans 15 amino acids. V lost 2 bases, J lost 0 bases, and 1 base stayed unmatched. CDR1 MNHEY and CDR2 SVGAGI come from the germline V gene. CDR3 residues: CASSYDRDSGNTIYF. The CDR3 coding sequence is TGTGCCAGCAGTTACGACAGGGACTCTGGAAACACCATATATTTT.

The J gene is TRBJ2-3, the V gene TRBV6-6; D may be TRBD2 (7 bases). Germline loops: CDR1 MNHNY, CDR2 SVGAGI (reference sequence). Trimming took 0 bases from V and 4 from J, leaving 11 bases between them. CDR3 length: 15 amino acids. CDR3 sequence: CASSYSGGASDTQYF. The DNA for the CDR3 is TGTGCCAGCAGTTACTCGGGGGGGGCTTCAGATACGCAGTATTTT.

This clone was observed a single time. The J gene is TRBJ1-1, the V gene TRBV12-3 or TRBV12-4; 8 bases are a match to TRBD1. The V segment lost 5 bases and the J segment 9 bases; nucleotides outside the gene matches: 2. The CDR3 is 11 amino acids. The CDR3 loop is CASSQGAQAFF. CDR3 bases: TGTGCCAGCAGTCAGGGGGCCCAAGCTTTCTTT.

In this sample, this clone turned up a few times. This rearrangement joins TRBV24-1 to TRBJ2-7, with D possibly being TRBD2 (6 bases). In germline, CDR1 is KGHDR, CDR2 SFDVKD. V lost 7 bases and J 0 bases, leaving 18 bases between the germline ends. This CDR3 contains 16 residues. The CDR3 DNA sequence: TGTGCCACCAGGGGGACGAGGGACTCTAACTCCTACGAGCAGTACTTC. It codes for CATRGTRDSNSYEQYF.

This clone turned up a few times. This chain links TRBV7-3 with TRBJ2-1; 9 bases are a match to TRBD1. This CDR3 has 18 residues. Trimming took 0 bases from V and 2 from J; bases not matched to a gene: 8. In germline, CDR1 is SGHTA, CDR2 FQGTGA. The CDR3 nucleotides read TGTGCCAGCAGCTTAACGCCGGGACAGGGTTTCACCTACAATGAGCAGTTCTTC. Protein sequence: CASSLTPGQGFTYNEQFF.

The chain is built from TRBV13 and TRBJ2-5, with 7 positions matching TRBD1. The CDR3 extends over 15 amino acids. The V segment lost 4 bases and the J segment 0 bases; nucleotides outside the gene matches: 5. The germline V gene has CDR1 PRHDT and CDR2 FYEKMQ (reference sequence). The CDR3 DNA reads TGTGCCAGCAGCTCGACAGGGCCCAACCAAGAGACCCAGTACTTC. This gives the protein CASSSTGPNQETQYF.